Each of the 3 T cell receptor beta chains below was sequenced from the same sample in a study of cytomegalovirus exposure and HLA in healthy donors. The PCR ran on 60 Vbeta and 13 Jbeta primers. TCRdb's copy holds only in-frame clones and misses some; the assay was immunoSEQ multiplex PCR. This sample contains about 170,000 clones. Sequencing was done on a sample of PBMCs. These receptors were taken from a woman between 18 and 29 years old in good health and CMV-seropositive.

The chain links TRBV5-1 to TRBJ1-1; perhaps TRBD1 as D (5 bases). Germline V gene data show CDR1 as SGHRS and CDR2 as YFSETQ. The CDR3 length is 14 residues. The V gene lost 4 bases and the J gene lost 3 bases, with 13 bases spanning the gap. DNA of the CDR3: TGCGCCAGCAGCCCCCAAGGGGTACACACTGAAGCTTTCTTT. This translates into CASSPQGVHTEAFF.

V and J are TRBV6-5 and TRBJ2-3; the D is unclear. The CDR3 has 11 amino acids. Germline loops: CDR1 MNHEY, CDR2 SVGAGI. V was pared by 6 bases and J by 11 bases, with 12 bases between. The CDR3 DNA reads TGTGCCAGCAGGCTCCAACAGCTGCAGTATTTT. This encodes CASRLQQLQYF.

The DNA for the CDR3 is TGCGCCAGCAGCTTGGGGGAGAGAACCGGGGAGCTGTTTTTT. Its translation: CASSLGERTGELFF. The genes are TRBV5-1 and TRBJ2-2, with a tentative D call TRBD2 (5 bases). Germline loops: CDR1 SGHRS, CDR2 YFSETQ. Trimming removed 0 bases at V and 5 bases at J, with 8 bases between. The CDR3 extends over 14 amino acids.